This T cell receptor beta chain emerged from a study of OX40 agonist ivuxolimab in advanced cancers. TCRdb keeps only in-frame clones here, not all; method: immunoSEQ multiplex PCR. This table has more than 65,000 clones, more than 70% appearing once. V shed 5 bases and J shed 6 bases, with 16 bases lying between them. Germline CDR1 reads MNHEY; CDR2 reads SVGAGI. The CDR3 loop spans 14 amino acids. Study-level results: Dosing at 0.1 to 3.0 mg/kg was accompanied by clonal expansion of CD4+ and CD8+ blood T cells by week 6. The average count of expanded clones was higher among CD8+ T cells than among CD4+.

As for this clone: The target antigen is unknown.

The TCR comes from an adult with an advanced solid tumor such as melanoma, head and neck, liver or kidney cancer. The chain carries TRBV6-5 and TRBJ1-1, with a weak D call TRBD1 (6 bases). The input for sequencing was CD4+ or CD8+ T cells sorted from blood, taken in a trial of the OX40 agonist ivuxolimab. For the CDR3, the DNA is TGTGCCAGCAGTAGCCACGGACAGTACCCTGAAGCTTTCTTT. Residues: CASSSHGQYPEAFF.